This T cell receptor (beta chain) appears in the sequencing data of a study of T cell clusters in autoimmune cytopenias. TRB rearrangements were amplified by touch-down multiplex PCR with mixed TRB-A/B primers. TCRdb re-called the multiplex PCR reads and gives one entry per CDR3 protein, without DNA. The specimen's table records about 5,000 distinct CDR3 sequences. This clonotype ranks as large in terms of frequency. This CDR3 is built from 12 residues. Germline V gives CDR1 SQVTM, CDR2 ANQGSEA. TRB was amplified from about 270 ng of peripheral blood genomic DNA per sample. The sample was also reused in another study, on T cell repertoires in aging, cancer and after chemotherapy.

The TCR sequence derives from a human donor in good health. Sequencing input: peripheral blood. The chain combines TRBV29-1 with TRBJ2-7; TCRdb names TRBD1, which stays unverified in the absence of DNA. This CDR3 reads CSVETRDYEQYF.